Here is one T cell receptor beta chain with its context. This entry is derived from a study of control samples from healthy donors and cancer patients. Germline CDR1 SGHRS, CDR2 YFSETQ. This CDR3 contains 15 residues. The trim removed 4 bases at V and 10 bases at J, leaving 8 bases unmatched. Method: immunoSEQ multiplex PCR; TCRdb's copy keeps in-frame clones and lacks some. The top ten hold around 1.6% of the sample, which has around 55,000 clones, roughly nine tenths seen once. The receptor comes from a man in his forties or fifties with colorectal cancer. The specimen was PBMCs. This chain connects TRBV5-1 to TRBJ2-1, with 13 bases matching TRBD2. The CDR3 nucleotides read TGCGCCAGCAGCCGCGGGACTAGCGGGATTGAGGAGCAGTTCTTC. This translates into CASSRGTSGIEEQFF.